Below are 14 T cell receptor beta chains sequenced from a single sample in a study of T-cell memory formation after mild COVID-19. TCRdb recomputed calls from the 5' RACE reads with MiXCR, one row per CDR3 protein. The sample includes about 180,000 distinct CDR3 sequences, more than 15% of them seen just once. The sequenced sample was PBMCs or a T cell subset sorted from them (not recorded which). The source of these receptors is an adult woman who had mild COVID-19 (a few samples of this study predate the infection). Cell type and time point are not known.

The table lists this clonotype with many counts. V usage is TRBV29-1 and J usage is TRBJ2-3; D may be TRBD2 (5 bases). CDR1 is SQVTM and CDR2 is ANQGSEA in the germline V gene. This CDR3 region has 11 residues. The germline V and J ends were trimmed by 6 bases and 3 bases, with 7 bases remaining between them. CDR3 protein: CSVEGTDTQYF. The CDR3 bases are TGCAGCGTCGAGGGAACAGATACGCAGTATTTT.

This clonotype was observed a handful of times. The chain combines TRBV7-2 with TRBJ2-4, with TRBD2 matching 14 bases. After removal of 3 bases from V and 0 bases from J, the junction contained 4 bases not matched to a gene. The germline gives CDR1 SGHTA, CDR2 FQGNSA. The CDR3 is made up of 18 amino acids. CDR3 bases: TGTGCCAGCAGCTTCGGGACTAGCGGGGGACTAGCCAAAAACATTCAGTACTTC. Its translation: CASSFGTSGGLAKNIQYF.

This clonotype was observed a handful of times. The chain uses TRBV14 and TRBJ2-5; the D gene is possibly TRBD2 (6 bases). V was pared by 0 bases and J by 2 bases, with 19 bases between. The CDR3 has 18 residues. CDR1 SGHDN and CDR2 FVKESK come from the germline V gene. CDR3 bases: TGTGCCAGCAGCCAAGACTACTATCAGCGGGCGAAACAAGAGACCCAGTACTTC. Translating gives CASSQDYYQRAKQETQYF.

This clonotype was picked up many times. The chain is built from TRBV2 and TRBJ2-1, with a weak D call TRBD2 (6 bases). CDR1 SNHLY and CDR2 FYNNEI come from the germline V gene. The V end was cut by 5 bases, the J end by 6 bases, with 14 bases between. CDR3 size: 14 residues. The CDR3 DNA follows: TGTGCCAGCAGTTCGGGGTACGGGGGCAATGAGCAGTTCTTC. Translation gives CASSSGYGGNEQFF. Full variable domain (outside the CDR3, taken from reference TRBV2 and TRBJ2-1): EPEVTQTPSHQVTQMGQEVILRCVPISNHLYFYWYRQILGQKVEFLVSFYNNEISEKSEIFDDQFSVERPDGSNFTLKIRSTKLEDSAMYFCASSSGYGGNEQFFGPGTRLTVL.

This chain joins TRBV5-5 and TRBJ1-3; a possible D gene is TRBD1 (5 bases). Trimming stripped 2 bases from V and 0 bases from J, with 9 bases between. The CDR3 sequence is 15 residues long. CDR1 and CDR2 (germline): SGHKS, YYEKEE (reference sequence). CDR3: CASSFGGSSGNTIYF. For the CDR3, the DNA is TGTGCCAGCAGCTTCGGGGGGAGCTCTGGAAACACCATATATTTT.

This chain links TRBV13 with TRBJ1-1; weak D call: TRBD1 (6 bases). Germline V gene lookup returns CDR1 PRHDT and CDR2 FYEKMQ (reference sequence). V was clipped by 5 bases and J by 3 bases, with 16 bases between them. This CDR3 contains 15 residues. The CDR3 here is CASSMNQGGYTEAFF. DNA of the CDR3: TGTGCCAGCAGCATGAATCAAGGGGGATACACTGAAGCTTTCTTT.

The V gene is TRBV20-1, the J gene TRBJ1-5; unclear D gene. Trimming cost V 1 base and J 4 bases, with 8 bases left between them. The CDR3 has 13 residues. Germline assignment: CDR1 DFQATT and CDR2 SNEGSKA (reference sequence). Here the CDR3 DNA reads TGCAGTGCTAGAGGACGGGGAAATCAGCCCCAGCATTTT. Translated: CSARGRGNQPQHF.

The V and J genes are TRBV7-9 and TRBJ2-5; 8 nucleotides agree with TRBD2. Unmatched junction bases numbered 9, after V lost 5 bases and J lost 1 base. The CDR3 has 16 residues. Germline assignment: CDR1 SEHNR and CDR2 FQNEAQ (reference sequence). The CDR3, as DNA: TGTGCCAGCAGCCGAGTAGCGGGACAACCCCAAGAGACCCAGTACTTC. Translating gives CASSRVAGQPQETQYF.

This sequence joins TRBV24-1 and TRBJ2-1, with a tentative D call TRBD2 (5 bases). Trimming removed 5 bases at V and 8 bases at J, with 15 bases between. The CDR3 length is 14 residues. The V gene's germline CDR1 is KGHDR and CDR2 SFDVKD. CDR3 amino acids: CATSGGPPAHEQFF. The CDR3 DNA is TGTGCCACCAGTGGAGGGCCACCTGCCCATGAGCAGTTCTTC.

This clonotype has a handful of counts. The genes are TRBV4-3 and TRBJ2-7; weak D call: TRBD2 (7 bases). Germline CDR1 is LGHNA and CDR2 is YSLEER. This CDR3 region has 14 residues. V dropped 4 bases and J dropped 7 bases, with 17 bases sitting between them. CDR3 sequence: CASSRSVRGGEQYF. The CDR3 nucleotides read TGCGCCAGCAGCCGTAGCGTCAGGGGAGGGGAGCAGTACTTC.

The chain couples TRBV11-1 to TRBJ2-1; possible D gene TRBD2, 7 bases. The CDR3 has 16 residues. V was clipped by 1 base and J by 4 bases, with 14 bases between them. CDR1 is SGHAT, CDR2 FQDESV, per germline (reference sequence). The CDR3 loop is CASSLGGRGLYNEQFF. In nucleotides, the CDR3 is TGTGCCAGCAGCTTAGGTGGCAGGGGACTATACAATGAGCAGTTCTTC.

This clonotype was found a few times. As DNA, the CDR3 is TGCGCCAGCAGCTTGGGACAGGAGGGAGAAAAACTGTTTTTT. It specifies CASSLGQEGEKLFF. This chain uses TRBV5-1 with TRBJ1-4, with D possibly matching TRBD1 (6 bases). CDR1 and CDR2 (germline): SGHRS, YFSETQ. This CDR3 contains 14 residues. Trimming removed 0 bases at V and 8 bases at J, with 11 bases between.

This clonotype was observed a few times. V gene TRBV18 combines with J gene TRBJ2-6; D unclear. The germline CDR1 and CDR2 sequences are KGHSH and LQKENI. The V and J ends lost 3 bases and 2 bases respectively, with 8 bases between them. The CDR3 has 15 amino acids. The CDR3 DNA follows: TGTGCCAGCTCACCGCGGAATCCTGGGGCCAACGTCCTGACTTTC. Translated: CASSPRNPGANVLTF.

The V call is TRBV5-1, the J call TRBJ2-7; 7 bases are a match to TRBD2. V lost 4 bases to trimming and J lost 0 bases; unmatched junction nucleotides: 1. CDR3 length equals 13 residues. Germline CDR1 and CDR2: SGHRS and YFSETQ. CDR3: CASSAGVSYEQYF. In DNA form, the CDR3 reads TGCGCCAGCAGCGCGGGAGTCTCCTACGAGCAGTACTTC. The full variable domain, with the rest looked up from reference TRBV5-1 and TRBJ2-7, is KAGVTQTPRYLIKTRGQQVTLSCSPISGHRSVSWYQQTPGQGLQFLFEYFSETQRNKGNFPGRFSGRQFSNSRSEMNVSTLELGDSALYLCASSAGVSYEQYFGPGTRLTVT.